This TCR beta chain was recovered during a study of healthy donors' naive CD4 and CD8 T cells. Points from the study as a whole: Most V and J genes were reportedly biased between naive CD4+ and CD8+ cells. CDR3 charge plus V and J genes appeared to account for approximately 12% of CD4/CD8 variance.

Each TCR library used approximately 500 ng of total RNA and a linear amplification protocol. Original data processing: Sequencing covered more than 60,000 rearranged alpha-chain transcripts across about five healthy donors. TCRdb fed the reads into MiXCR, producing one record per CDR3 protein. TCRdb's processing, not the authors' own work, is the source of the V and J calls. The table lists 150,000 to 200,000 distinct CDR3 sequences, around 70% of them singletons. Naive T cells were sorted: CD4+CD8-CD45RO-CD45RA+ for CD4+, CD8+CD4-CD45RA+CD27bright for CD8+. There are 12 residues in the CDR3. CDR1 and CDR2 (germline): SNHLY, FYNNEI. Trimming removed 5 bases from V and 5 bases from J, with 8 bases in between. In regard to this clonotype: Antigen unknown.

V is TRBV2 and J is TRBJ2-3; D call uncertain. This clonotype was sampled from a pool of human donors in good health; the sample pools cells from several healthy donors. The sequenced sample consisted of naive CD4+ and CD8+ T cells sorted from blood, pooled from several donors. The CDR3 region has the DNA TGTGCCAGCAGTAGAATCATAGATACGCAGTATTTT. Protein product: CASSRIIDTQYF.